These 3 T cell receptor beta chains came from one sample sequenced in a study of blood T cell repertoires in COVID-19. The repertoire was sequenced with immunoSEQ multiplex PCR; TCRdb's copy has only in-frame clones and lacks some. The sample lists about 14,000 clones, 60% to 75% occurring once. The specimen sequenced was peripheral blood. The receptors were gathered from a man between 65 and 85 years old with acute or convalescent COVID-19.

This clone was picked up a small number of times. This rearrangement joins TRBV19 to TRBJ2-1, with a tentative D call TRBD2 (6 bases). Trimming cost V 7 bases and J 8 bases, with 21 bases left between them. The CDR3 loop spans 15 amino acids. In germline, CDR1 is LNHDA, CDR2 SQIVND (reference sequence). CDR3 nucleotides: TGTGCCAGTATGCCGACTAGTGTTGCCCTAGATGAGCAGTTCTTC. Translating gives CASMPTSVALDEQFF.

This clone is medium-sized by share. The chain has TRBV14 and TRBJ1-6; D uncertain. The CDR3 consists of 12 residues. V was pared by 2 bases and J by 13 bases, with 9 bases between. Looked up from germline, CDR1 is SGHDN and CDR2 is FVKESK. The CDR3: CASSQQSLPLHF. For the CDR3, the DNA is TGTGCCAGCAGCCAACAGTCCCTGCCCCTCCACTTT.

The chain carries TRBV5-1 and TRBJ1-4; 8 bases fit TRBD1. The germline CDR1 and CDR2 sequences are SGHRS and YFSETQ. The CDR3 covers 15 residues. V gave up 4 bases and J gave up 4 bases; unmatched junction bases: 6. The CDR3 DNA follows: TGCGCCAGCAGCAGACGACAGGGGAGTAATGAAAAACTGTTTTTT. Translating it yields CASSRRQGSNEKLFF.